Described below is a single T cell receptor beta chain sequence and its context. This specimen belongs to a study of blood T cell repertoires in COVID-19. Study-level background: Acute and convalescent COVID-19 samples came from the United States, Italy and Spain. PBMCs, B-cell-depleted T cells, or T cells were the source of the cDNA or gDNA that made up the material.

Study processing details: The assay estimated nucleated cells by amplifying reference gene primers. Measured with immunoSEQ multiplex PCR; TCRdb has only the in-frame clones, and not every one. Clonal size and the V and J genes are those of that table, whereas D and trimming came from the DNA. In the table there are about 140,000 clones, about 87% of which are singletons. Germline values: CDR1 SGHAT, CDR2 FQNNGV. The CDR3 length is 14 residues. The V segment lost 5 bases and the J segment 9 bases; nucleotides outside the gene matches: 8. The rearrangement uses TRBV11-2 and TRBJ2-3, with 10 nucleotides matching TRBD2. This clonotype originated in a woman older than 75 with acute or convalescent COVID-19. Material: peripheral blood. CDR3 coding DNA: TGTGCCAGCAGCGGTAGCGGGGGGTACCCGACGCAGTATTTT. Translating gives CASSGSGGYPTQYF.